The present T cell receptor beta chain was sequenced within a study of T cells after yellow fever vaccination. The germline CDR1 and CDR2 sequences are DFQATT and SNEGSKA (reference sequence). Trimming at V came to 6 bases and at J to 5 bases, leaving 4 bases not matched to a gene. The CDR3 spans 14 residues. MiXCR, run by TCRdb on the 5' RACE reads, gives a single entry per CDR3 protein. The profile shows roughly 320,000 distinct CDR3 sequences, about 10% of them singletons. The TCR originated in a man between 18 and 35 years old who received the YFV17D yellow fever vaccine. The source was CD4+ T cells sorted from PBMCs, collected 45 days after the yellow fever booster vaccination. The gene calls are TRBV20-1 and TRBJ2-5, with TRBD2 identical over 15 bases. CDR3 nucleotides: TGCAGTGCCGGGACTAGCGGGGGGTCTGAGACCCAGTACTTC. Translation gives CSAGTSGGSETQYF.